The 19 T cell receptor beta chains below were found in one sample sequenced in a study of OX40 agonist ivuxolimab in advanced cancers. This table comes from immunoSEQ multiplex PCR, and its TCRdb copy is limited to in-frame clones, with some not included. This sample has tens of thousands of clones; 91% occur once, and the top ten carry around an eighth. This specimen consisted of CD4+ or CD8+ T cells sorted from blood, obtained in a trial of the OX40 agonist ivuxolimab. The receptors derive from an adult with an advanced solid tumor such as melanoma, head and neck, liver or kidney cancer.

The rearrangement joins TRBV20-1 to TRBJ2-7; D is unresolved. The ends were cut back, 4 bases at V and 5 bases at J, with 9 bases in the middle. Germline-derived CDR1 and CDR2 are DFQATT and SNEGSKA (reference sequence). The CDR3 loop spans 11 amino acids. CDR3 sequence reads: CSAMTVNEQYF. CDR3 sequence (DNA): TGCAGTGCTATGACTGTGAACGAGCAGTACTTC.

The genes are TRBV5-4 and TRBJ2-1, with unresolved D. Germline V gene data show CDR1 as SGHNT and CDR2 as YYREEE (reference sequence). This CDR3 is built from 13 residues. The V gene lost 4 bases and the J gene lost 5 bases, with 10 bases spanning the gap. The CDR3 region has the DNA TGTGCCAGCAGCCCGTCACAGAACAATGAGCAGTTCTTC. Amino acids: CASSPSQNNEQFF.

The chain combines TRBV9 with TRBJ2-3; D is ambiguous. Looked up from germline, CDR1 is SGDLS and CDR2 is YYNGEE. Between the trimmed V and J ends, which lost 2 bases and 3 bases, there was a span of 7 bases. CDR3 length: 13 amino acids. CDR3 residues: CASSVVRTDTQYF. The CDR3 DNA sequence: TGTGCCAGCAGCGTCGTCCGAACAGATACGCAGTATTTT.

In its sample, this clone was seen once. The chain employs TRBV11-2 and TRBJ2-2; D perhaps matches TRBD1 (5 bases). The CDR3 sequence is 11 residues long. Between the trimmed V and J ends, which lost 6 bases and 10 bases, there was a span of 9 bases. The V gene's germline CDR1 is SGHAT and CDR2 FQNNGV. The CDR3 DNA is TGTGCCAGCAGTATAGGGGCGGAGCTGTTTTTT. It specifies CASSIGAELFF.

The CDR3 nucleotides read TGTGCCAGCAGTTCCTACAGGGCCTACGAGCAGTACTTC. This encodes CASSSYRAYEQYF. This chain joins TRBV28 and TRBJ2-7; D possibly corresponds to TRBD1 (6 bases). The CDR3 spans 13 residues. Trimming took 4 bases from V and 2 from J, leaving 9 bases between them. Germline assignment: CDR1 MDHEN and CDR2 SYDVKM.

As for this clone: The junction departs from germline at one end; a sequencing error may be responsible. The chain uses TRBV7-7 and TRBJ2-2, with 8 bases fitting TRBD2. Germline V gives CDR1 SSHAT, CDR2 FNYEAQ (reference sequence). The CDR3 covers 14 residues. Written as DNA, the CDR3 is TGTGCTAGCAGTTCGGGGGGGCCCACCGGGGAGCTGTTTTTT. Translated: CASSSGGPTGELFF.

This chain joins TRBV5-1 and TRBJ2-7, with D possibly being TRBD1 or TRBD2 (5 bases each). Germline CDR1 SGHRS, CDR2 YFSETQ. The V gene lost 0 bases and the J gene lost 2 bases, with 12 bases spanning the gap. This CDR3 has 15 amino acids. The DNA for the CDR3 is TGCGCCAGCAGCTTGGAGACGGGGCCCACCTACGAGCAGTACTTC. This translates into CASSLETGPTYEQYF.

The DNA of the CDR3 is TGCGCCAGCAGTGAGTTCACGGGCACTCAAGAGACCCAGTACTTC. It codes for CASSEFTGTQETQYF. The chain recombines TRBV10-1 with TRBJ2-5, with D uncertain. V lost 1 base to trimming and J lost 2 bases, with 11 bases between them. Germline CDR1 is WNHNN and CDR2 is SYGVQD (reference sequence). CDR3 length equals 15 residues.

The chain joins TRBV14 to TRBJ2-7; D may be TRBD1 or TRBD2 (5 bases each). Per the germline V gene, CDR1 is SGHDN and CDR2 is FVKESK. V was trimmed by 2 bases and J by 3 bases, leaving 17 bases between them. This CDR3 contains 16 residues. CDR3 sequence: CASSQLVLGVDYEQYF. The CDR3 nucleotides read TGTGCCAGCAGCCAATTGGTACTGGGGGTGGACTACGAGCAGTACTTC.

The J gene is TRBJ1-1, the V gene TRBV2; 7 bases are shared with TRBD1. With 1 base clipped from V and 4 bases from J, the junction kept 6 bases outside the gene matches. This CDR3 is built from 15 residues. Germline assignment: CDR1 SNHLY and CDR2 FYNNEI. The CDR3 is CASSEVGRGGTEAFF. CDR3 coding DNA: TGTGCCAGCAGTGAAGTGGGCAGGGGGGGCACTGAAGCTTTCTTT.

The chain is built from TRBV5-5 and TRBJ1-1; no clear D gene. With 5 bases removed from V and 0 bases from J, the gap between germline ends came to 5 bases. CDR3 length: 12 residues. The germline V gene encodes CDR1 SGHKS and CDR2 YYEKEE (reference sequence). This chain's CDR3 is CASRRMNTEAFF. DNA of the CDR3: TGTGCCAGCAGAAGAATGAACACTGAAGCTTTCTTT.

V gene TRBV7-9 combines with J gene TRBJ1-1; D is perhaps TRBD1 (5 bases). The CDR3 loop spans 14 amino acids. V lost 2 bases and J lost 10, with 17 bases in between. CDR1 SEHNR and CDR2 FQNEAQ come from the germline V gene (reference sequence). This CDR3 is CASSLSAGAGRAFF. In DNA, the CDR3 is TGTGCCAGCAGCTTATCGGCCGGGGCAGGGAGAGCTTTCTTT.

The count of this clone is one. The V and J genes are TRBV4-1 and TRBJ2-7; TRBD2 matches at 14 bases. The CDR3 totals 19 residues. V lost 3 bases and J lost 3; bases outside the gene matches: 13. Germline values: CDR1 MGHRA, CDR2 YSYEKL. Here the CDR3 DNA reads TGCGCCAGCAGCCACCCACCGGGACTAGCGGGGGAGACGGTCTACGAGCAGTACTTC. Translated, it gives CASSHPPGLAGETVYEQYF.

The CDR3 protein is CASSASVNNEYF. The CDR3 DNA reads as TGTGCCAGCTCTGCGAGCGTAAACAACGAGTACTTC. The rearrangement joins TRBV18 to TRBJ2-5; D not certain. The CDR3 is 12 amino acids. The germline V gene encodes CDR1 KGHSH and CDR2 LQKENI. The V end was cut by 6 bases, the J end by 12 bases, with 17 bases between.

This chain uses TRBV5-4 with TRBJ1-3; TRBD1 aligns across 7 bases. Trimming at V came to 5 bases and at J to 0 bases, leaving 5 bases not matched to a gene. Per the germline V gene, CDR1 is SGHNT and CDR2 is YYREEE (reference sequence). This CDR3 has 15 amino acids. The CDR3 spells CASSRQGLSGNTIYF. CDR3 nucleotides: TGTGCCAGCAGTCGACAGGGCCTCTCTGGAAACACCATATATTTT.

This sequence joins TRBV6-6 and TRBJ2-3; 8 bases line up with TRBD1. The CDR3 loop spans 15 amino acids. After removal of 6 bases from V and 4 bases from J, the junction contained 9 bases not matched to a gene. Germline V gives CDR1 MNHNY, CDR2 SVGAGI (reference sequence). DNA for the CDR3: TGTGCCAGCAGCCGAGGACAGGGCAAGTCAGATACGCAGTATTTT. Translation gives CASSRGQGKSDTQYF.

This clone occurred once. The genes are TRBV6-5 and TRBJ1-2, with D maybe TRBD1 (5 bases). V shed 6 bases and J shed 4 bases, with 12 bases lying between them. The CDR3 is made up of 13 amino acids. Looked up from germline, CDR1 is MNHEY and CDR2 is SVGAGI. DNA of the CDR3: TGTGCCAGCAGCTTCGCCGGGGGCTATGGCTACACCTTC. Translation gives CASSFAGGYGYTF.

V gene TRBV4-1 combines with J gene TRBJ2-3, with a possible D match to TRBD2 (5 bases). V dropped 3 bases and J dropped 2 bases, with 12 bases sitting between them. Germline V gene lookup returns CDR1 MGHRA and CDR2 YSYEKL. This CDR3 is 15 amino acids long. CDR3 nucleotides: TGCGCCAGCAGCCAGAGGAGCGGAACCACAGATACGCAGTATTTT. This translates into CASSQRSGTTDTQYF.

The chain combines TRBV18 with TRBJ1-2; the D gene is possibly TRBD1 (6 bases). Between the trimmed V and J ends, which lost 4 bases and 12 bases, there was a span of 21 bases. Germline CDR1 KGHSH, CDR2 LQKENI. The CDR3 is 14 amino acids. CDR3 protein: CASSLTGFSVVHTF. The CDR3 bases are TGTGCCAGCTCACTCACAGGGTTCTCGGTCGTCCACACCTTC.